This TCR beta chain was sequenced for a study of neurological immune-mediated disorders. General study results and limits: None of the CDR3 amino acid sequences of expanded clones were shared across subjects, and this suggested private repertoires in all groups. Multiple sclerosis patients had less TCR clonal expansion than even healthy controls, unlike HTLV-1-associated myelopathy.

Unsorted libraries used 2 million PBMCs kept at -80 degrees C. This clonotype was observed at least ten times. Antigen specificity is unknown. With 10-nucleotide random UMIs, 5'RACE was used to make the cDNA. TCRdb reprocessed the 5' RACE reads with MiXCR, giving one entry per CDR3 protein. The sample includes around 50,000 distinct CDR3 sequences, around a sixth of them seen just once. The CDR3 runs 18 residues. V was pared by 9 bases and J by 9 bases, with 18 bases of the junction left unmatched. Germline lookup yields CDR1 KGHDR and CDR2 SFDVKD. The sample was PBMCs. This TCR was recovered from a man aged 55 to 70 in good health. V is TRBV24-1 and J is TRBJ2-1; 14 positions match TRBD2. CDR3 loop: CATGESTGTSGRLGEQFF. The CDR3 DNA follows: TGTGCCACCGGGGAGTCTACCGGGACTAGCGGGAGATTAGGTGAGCAGTTCTTC.